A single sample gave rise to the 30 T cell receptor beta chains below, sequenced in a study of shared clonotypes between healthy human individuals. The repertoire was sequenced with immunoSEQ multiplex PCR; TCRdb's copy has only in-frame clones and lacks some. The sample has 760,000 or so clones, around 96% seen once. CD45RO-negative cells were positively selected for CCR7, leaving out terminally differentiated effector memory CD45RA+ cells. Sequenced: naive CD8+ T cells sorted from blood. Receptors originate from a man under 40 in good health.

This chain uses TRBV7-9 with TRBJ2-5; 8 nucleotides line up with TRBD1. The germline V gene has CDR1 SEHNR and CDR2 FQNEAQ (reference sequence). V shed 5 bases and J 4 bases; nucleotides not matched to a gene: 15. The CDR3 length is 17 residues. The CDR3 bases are TGTGCCAGCAGCCCTCAGGGGGCTCGGACCAACGGAGAGACCCAGTACTTC. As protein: CASSPQGARTNGETQYF.

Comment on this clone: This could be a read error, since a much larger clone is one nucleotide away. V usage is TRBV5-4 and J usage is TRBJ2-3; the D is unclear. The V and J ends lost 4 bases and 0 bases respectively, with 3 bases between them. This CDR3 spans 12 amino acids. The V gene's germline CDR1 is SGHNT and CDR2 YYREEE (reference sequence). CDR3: CASSQSTDTQYF. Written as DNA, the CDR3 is TGTGCCAGCAGCCAAAGCACAGATACGCAGTATTTT.

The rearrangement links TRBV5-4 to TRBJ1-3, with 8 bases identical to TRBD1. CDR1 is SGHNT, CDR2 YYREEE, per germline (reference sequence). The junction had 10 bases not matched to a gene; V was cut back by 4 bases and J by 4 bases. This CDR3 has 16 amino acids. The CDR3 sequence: CASSDVGQALGNTIYF. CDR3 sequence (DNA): TGTGCCAGCAGCGACGTGGGACAGGCATTAGGAAACACCATATATTTT.

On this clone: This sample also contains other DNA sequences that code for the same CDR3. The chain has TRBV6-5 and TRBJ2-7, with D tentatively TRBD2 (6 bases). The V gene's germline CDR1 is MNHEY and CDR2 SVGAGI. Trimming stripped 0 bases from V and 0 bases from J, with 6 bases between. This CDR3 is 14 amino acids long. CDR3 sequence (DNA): TGTGCCAGCAGTTACTCAGCGGGCTCCTACGAGCAGTACTTC. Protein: CASSYSAGSYEQYF.

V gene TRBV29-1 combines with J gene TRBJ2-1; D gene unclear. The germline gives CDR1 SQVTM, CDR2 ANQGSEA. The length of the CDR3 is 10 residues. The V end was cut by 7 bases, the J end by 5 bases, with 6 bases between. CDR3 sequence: CSGGDNEQFF. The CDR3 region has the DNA TGCAGCGGCGGAGACAATGAGCAGTTCTTC.

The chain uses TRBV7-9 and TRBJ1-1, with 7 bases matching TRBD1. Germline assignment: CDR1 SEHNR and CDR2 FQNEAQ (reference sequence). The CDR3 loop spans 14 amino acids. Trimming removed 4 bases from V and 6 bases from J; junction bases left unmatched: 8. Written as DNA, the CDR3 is TGTGCCAGCAGCTCCCCCCTAGGACAGGCTGAAGCTTTCTTT. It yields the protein CASSSPLGQAEAFF.

CDR3 loop: CASRVILGPNTGELFF. The CDR3 DNA reads TGCGCCAGCAGGGTCATCCTGGGGCCAAACACCGGGGAGCTGTTTTTT. The rearrangement links TRBV4-1 to TRBJ2-2, with D possibly being TRBD1 (5 bases). Germline loops: CDR1 MGHRA, CDR2 YSYEKL. This CDR3 spans 16 amino acids. Trimming took off 6 bases at V and 2 bases at J, with 16 bases between the two ends.

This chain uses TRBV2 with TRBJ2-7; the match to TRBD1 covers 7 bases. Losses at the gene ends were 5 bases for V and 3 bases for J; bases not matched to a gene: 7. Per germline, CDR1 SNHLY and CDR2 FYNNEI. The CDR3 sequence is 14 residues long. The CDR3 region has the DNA TGTGCCAGCAGTCCCGGGACAGCCAGCTACGAGCAGTACTTC. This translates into CASSPGTASYEQYF.

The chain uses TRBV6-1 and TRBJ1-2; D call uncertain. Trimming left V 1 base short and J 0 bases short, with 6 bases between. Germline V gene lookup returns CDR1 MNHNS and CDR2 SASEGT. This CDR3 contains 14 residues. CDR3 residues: CASSEELTNYGYTF. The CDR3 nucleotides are TGTGCCAGCAGTGAAGAACTGACTAACTATGGCTACACCTTC.

The CDR3: CASSWQGGNEQFF. Here the CDR3 DNA reads TGTGCCAGCAGCTGGCAGGGTGGCAATGAGCAGTTCTTC. The chain is built from TRBV7-9 and TRBJ2-1, with D possibly being TRBD1 (5 bases). Trimming left V 4 bases short and J 6 bases short, with 10 bases between. CDR1 SEHNR and CDR2 FQNEAQ come from the germline V gene (reference sequence). This CDR3 contains 13 residues.

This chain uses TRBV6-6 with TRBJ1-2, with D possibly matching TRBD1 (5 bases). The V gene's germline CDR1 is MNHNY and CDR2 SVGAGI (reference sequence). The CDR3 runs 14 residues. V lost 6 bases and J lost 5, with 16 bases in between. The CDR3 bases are TGTGCCAGCAGGGGAGGGACGTCCCGTTATGGCTACACCTTC. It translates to CASRGGTSRYGYTF.

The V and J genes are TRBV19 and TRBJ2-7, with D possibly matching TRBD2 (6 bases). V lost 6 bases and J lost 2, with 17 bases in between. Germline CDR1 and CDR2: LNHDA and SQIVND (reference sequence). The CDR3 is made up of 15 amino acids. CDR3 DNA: TGTGCCAGTAGCCGGTCTCCCGGGAGCACCTACGAGCAGTACTTC. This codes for CASSRSPGSTYEQYF.

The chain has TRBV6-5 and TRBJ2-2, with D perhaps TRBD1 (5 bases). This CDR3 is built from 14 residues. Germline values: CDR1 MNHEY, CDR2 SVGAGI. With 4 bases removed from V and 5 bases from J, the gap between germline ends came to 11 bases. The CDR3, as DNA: TGTGCCAGCAGTTTACAGGATTATACCGGGGAGCTGTTTTTT. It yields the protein CASSLQDYTGELFF.

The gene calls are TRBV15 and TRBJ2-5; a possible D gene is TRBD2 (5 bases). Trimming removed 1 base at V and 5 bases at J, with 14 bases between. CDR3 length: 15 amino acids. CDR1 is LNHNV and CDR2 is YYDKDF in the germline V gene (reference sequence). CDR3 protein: CATSRANIREETQYF. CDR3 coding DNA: TGTGCCACCAGCAGAGCAAACATTAGGGAGGAGACCCAGTACTTC.

The CDR3 DNA follows: TGTGCCAGCAGTGAACTGGTTTGGGACAGGACCTACGAGCAGTACTTC. Translation: CASSELVWDRTYEQYF. The gene calls are TRBV6-1 and TRBJ2-7; 8 bases are a match to TRBD1. The CDR3 has 16 residues. V lost 2 bases to trimming and J lost 2 bases; unmatched junction nucleotides: 8. Germline V gives CDR1 MNHNS, CDR2 SASEGT.

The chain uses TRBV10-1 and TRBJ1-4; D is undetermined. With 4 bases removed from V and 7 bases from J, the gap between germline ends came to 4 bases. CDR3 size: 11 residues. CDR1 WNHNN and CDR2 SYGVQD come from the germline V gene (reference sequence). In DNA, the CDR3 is TGCGCCAGCAGTGCAGGTGAAAAACTGTTTTTT. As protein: CASSAGEKLFF.

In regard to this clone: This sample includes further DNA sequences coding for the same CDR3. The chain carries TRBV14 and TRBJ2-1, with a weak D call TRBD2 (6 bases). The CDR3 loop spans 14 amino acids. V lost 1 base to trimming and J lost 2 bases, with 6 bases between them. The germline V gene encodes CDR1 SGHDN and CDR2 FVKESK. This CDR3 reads CASSQAGAYNEQFF. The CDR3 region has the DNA TGTGCCAGCAGCCAAGCGGGGGCCTACAATGAGCAGTTCTTC.

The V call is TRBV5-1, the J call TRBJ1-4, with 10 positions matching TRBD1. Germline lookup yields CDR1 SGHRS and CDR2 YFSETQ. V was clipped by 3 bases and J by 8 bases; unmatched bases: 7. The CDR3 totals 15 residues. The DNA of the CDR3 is TGCGCCAGCAGCTCGGACGGGACAGGGGAGGAAAAACTGTTTTTT. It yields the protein CASSSDGTGEEKLFF. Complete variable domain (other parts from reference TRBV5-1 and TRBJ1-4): KAGVTQTPRYLIKTRGQQVTLSCSPISGHRSVSWYQQTPGQGLQFLFEYFSETQRNKGNFPGRFSGRQFSNSRSEMNVSTLELGDSALYLCASSSDGTGEEKLFFGSGTQLSVL.

The CDR3 DNA reads TGTGCCAGCAGTTACGGGAGTCCCAACGAGCAGTACTTC. Its protein product is CASSYGSPNEQYF. V gene TRBV6-5 combines with J gene TRBJ2-7, with a possible D match to TRBD2 (5 bases). Germline CDR1 reads MNHEY; CDR2 reads SVGAGI. V lost 2 bases and J 5 bases, leaving 10 bases between the germline ends. The CDR3 sequence is 13 residues long.

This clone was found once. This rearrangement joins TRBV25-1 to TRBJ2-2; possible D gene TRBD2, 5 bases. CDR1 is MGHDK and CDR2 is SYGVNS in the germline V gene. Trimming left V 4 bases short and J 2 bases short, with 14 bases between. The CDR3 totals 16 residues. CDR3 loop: CASSVEGARNTGELFF. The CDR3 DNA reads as TGTGCCAGCAGTGTCGAGGGAGCGAGAAACACCGGGGAGCTGTTTTTT.

As DNA, the CDR3 is TGCGCCAGCAGCTTCGGTAGCGGGAGCGCCGGGGAGCTGTTTTTT. Amino acid sequence: CASSFGSGSAGELFF. The chain recombines TRBV5-1 with TRBJ2-2; 9 nucleotides match TRBD2. This CDR3 is 15 amino acids long. Germline assignment: CDR1 SGHRS and CDR2 YFSETQ. J lost 6 bases, V lost 2 bases, and 5 bases had no gene match.

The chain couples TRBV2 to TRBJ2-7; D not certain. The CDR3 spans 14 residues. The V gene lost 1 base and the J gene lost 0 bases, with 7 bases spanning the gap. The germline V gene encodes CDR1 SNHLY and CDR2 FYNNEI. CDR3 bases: TGTGCCAGCAGTGAAGGGGCAGTCTCCTACGAGCAGTACTTC. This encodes CASSEGAVSYEQYF.

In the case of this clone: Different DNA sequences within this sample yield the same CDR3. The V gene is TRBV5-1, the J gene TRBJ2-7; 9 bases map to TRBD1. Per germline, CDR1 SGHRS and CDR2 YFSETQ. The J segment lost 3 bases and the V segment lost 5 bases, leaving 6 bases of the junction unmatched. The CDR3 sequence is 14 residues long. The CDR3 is CASSSPGQGYEQYF. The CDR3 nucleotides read TGCGCCAGCAGTTCCCCGGGACAGGGCTACGAGCAGTACTTC.

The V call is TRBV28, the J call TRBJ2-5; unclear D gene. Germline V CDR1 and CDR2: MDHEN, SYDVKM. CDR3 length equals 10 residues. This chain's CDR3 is CAVLHVTQYF. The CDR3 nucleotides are TGTGCAGTACTTCACGTAACCCAGTACTTC.

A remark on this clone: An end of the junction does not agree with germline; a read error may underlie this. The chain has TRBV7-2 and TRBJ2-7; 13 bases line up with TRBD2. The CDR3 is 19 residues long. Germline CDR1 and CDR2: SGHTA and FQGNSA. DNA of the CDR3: TGTGCCAGCAGCTTAGTTCTCCGGACTAGCGGGAGAGGCAAGGACGAGCAGTGCTTC. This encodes CASSLVLRTSGRGKDEQCF. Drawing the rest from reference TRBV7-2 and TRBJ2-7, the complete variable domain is GAGVSQSPSNKVTEKGKDVELRCDPISGHTALYWYRQSLGQGLEFLIYFQGNSAPDKSGLPSDRFSAERTGGSVSTLTIQRTQQEDSAVYLCASSLVLRTSGRGKDEQCFGPGTRLTVT.

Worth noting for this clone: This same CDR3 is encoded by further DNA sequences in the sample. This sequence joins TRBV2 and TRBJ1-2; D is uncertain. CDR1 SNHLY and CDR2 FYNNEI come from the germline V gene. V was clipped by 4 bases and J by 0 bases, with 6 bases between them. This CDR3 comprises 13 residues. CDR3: CASSGRPNYGYTF. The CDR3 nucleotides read TGTGCCAGCAGTGGAAGGCCTAACTATGGCTACACCTTC.

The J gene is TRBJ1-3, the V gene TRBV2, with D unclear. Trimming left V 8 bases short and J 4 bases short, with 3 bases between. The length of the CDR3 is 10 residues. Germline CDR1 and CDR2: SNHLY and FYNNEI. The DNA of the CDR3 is TGTGCCAGCGGGGGAAACACCATATATTTT. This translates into CASGGNTIYF. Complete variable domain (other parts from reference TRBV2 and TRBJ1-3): EPEVTQTPSHQVTQMGQEVILRCVPISNHLYFYWYRQILGQKVEFLVSFYNNEISEKSEIFDDQFSVERPDGSNFTLKIRSTKLEDSAMYFCASGGNTIYFGEGSWLTVV.

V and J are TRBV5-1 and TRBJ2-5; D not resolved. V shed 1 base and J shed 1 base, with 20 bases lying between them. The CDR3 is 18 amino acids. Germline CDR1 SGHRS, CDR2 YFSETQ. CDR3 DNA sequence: TGCGCCAGCAGCTTGTTTGGTTCAGGACGGAATCTCCAAGAGACCCAGTACTTC. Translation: CASSLFGSGRNLQETQYF. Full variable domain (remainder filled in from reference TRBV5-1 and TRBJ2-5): KAGVTQTPRYLIKTRGQQVTLSCSPISGHRSVSWYQQTPGQGLQFLFEYFSETQRNKGNFPGRFSGRQFSNSRSEMNVSTLELGDSALYLCASSLFGSGRNLQETQYFGPGTRLLVL.

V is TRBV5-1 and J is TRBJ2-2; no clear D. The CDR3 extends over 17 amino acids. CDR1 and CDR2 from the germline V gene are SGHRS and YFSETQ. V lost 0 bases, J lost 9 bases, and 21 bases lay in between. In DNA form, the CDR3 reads TGCGCCAGCAGCTTGGCCGGAATGTCCTACTTAGACCGGGAGCTGTTTTTT. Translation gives CASSLAGMSYLDRELFF. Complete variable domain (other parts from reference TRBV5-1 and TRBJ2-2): KAGVTQTPRYLIKTRGQQVTLSCSPISGHRSVSWYQQTPGQGLQFLFEYFSETQRNKGNFPGRFSGRQFSNSRSEMNVSTLELGDSALYLCASSLAGMSYLDRELFFGEGSRLTVL.

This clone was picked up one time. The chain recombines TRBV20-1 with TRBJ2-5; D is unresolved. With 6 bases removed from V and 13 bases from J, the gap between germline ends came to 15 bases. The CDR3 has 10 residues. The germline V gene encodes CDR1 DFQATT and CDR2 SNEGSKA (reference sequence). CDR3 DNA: TGCAGTGCCAGATCAGGCGAAGTGTACTTC. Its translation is CSARSGEVYF.